The T cell receptor beta chain described here comes from a study of shared clonotypes between healthy human individuals. Study overall: Per donor, three plates held CD4 naive cells, three held CD4 memory, two held CD8 naive and one held CD8 memory. Study-wide results and caveats: An expected dependence of interdonor clonotype sharing on sequencing depth was noted.

Details on this clone: Its antigen is unidentified.

Germline V gene data show CDR1 as MNHEY and CDR2 as SMNVEV (reference sequence). This CDR3 contains 14 residues. J was trimmed by 10 bases and V by 5 bases; bases with no gene match: 7. Naive CD8 cells lacked CD45RO, underwent positive selection for CCR7 and left out terminally differentiated effector memory CD45RA+ cells. It was across several immunoSEQ plates that each subset's genomic DNA was evenly split. Sorted-subset replicate PCR reactions contained 150 to 200 ng DNA, corresponding to around 30,000 T cell genomes. Profiled with immunoSEQ multiplex PCR; TCRdb holds only in-frame clones, not every one. The table lists more than 2 million clones, roughly 95% of them singletons, with under 2% in the top ten.

The sequencing sample was made of naive CD8+ T cells from PBMCs. The chain recombines TRBV27 with TRBJ1-4; 10 nucleotides align to TRBD1. This receptor was taken from a man in his late teens or twenties in good health. Some clones in this sample may be carry-over from other donors' samples. The CDR3 DNA follows: TGTGCCAGCAGTCCTGGGACAGGGGCGGGAAAACTGTTTTTT. This encodes CASSPGTGAGKLFF. Based on the CDR3 plus reference TRBV27 and TRBJ1-4, the full variable domain is EAQVTQNPRYLITVTGKKLTVTCSQNMNHEYMSWYRQDPGLGLRQIYYSMNVEVTDKGDVPEGYKVSRKEKRNFPLILESPSPNQTSLYFCASSPGTGAGKLFFGSGTQLSVL.